These 11 T cell receptor beta chains share one sample of origin, sequenced in a study of blood T cell repertoires in COVID-19. The protocol was immunoSEQ multiplex PCR, while the TCRdb copy is restricted to in-frame clones and leaves out a portion. The sample comprises hundreds of thousands of clones, roughly 90% of which are singletons, and under 3.5% rests with the top ten. The sample consisted of PBMCs or T cells enriched from blood (not recorded which). The receptor set was obtained from a woman aged 45 to 65 who had recovered from COVID-19.

As for this clone: The same CDR3 is also encoded by other DNA sequences in this sample. The chain has TRBV7-9 and TRBJ1-4; 8 bases line up with TRBD1. CDR3 length: 15 amino acids. After removal of 6 bases from V and 3 bases from J, the junction contained 6 bases not matched to a gene. Germline CDR1 and CDR2: SEHNR and FQNEAQ (reference sequence). The DNA for the CDR3 is TGTGCCAGCAGACGTCAGGGGGCGGCTAATGAAAAACTGTTTTTT. Its protein product is CASRRQGAANEKLFF.

This clone showed up just once. CDR3: CASSGSGGVLGTDTQYF. In nucleotides, the CDR3 is TGTGCCAGCAGCGGGAGCGGGGGGGTGCTCGGCACAGATACGCAGTATTTT. The chain joins TRBV9 to TRBJ2-3, with 10 bases aligning to TRBD2. V was clipped by 3 bases and J by 1 base; unmatched bases: 8. This CDR3 contains 17 residues. Looked up from germline, CDR1 is SGDLS and CDR2 is YYNGEE.

In DNA form, the CDR3 reads TGTGCCAGCAGCTCCCATAGCCGCGATACCTACAATGAGCAGTTCTTC. It yields the protein CASSSHSRDTYNEQFF. The chain recombines TRBV7-2 with TRBJ2-1; D gene unclear. CDR3 length equals 16 residues. Trimming stripped 4 bases from V and 2 bases from J, with 15 bases between. Looked up from germline, CDR1 is SGHTA and CDR2 is FQGNSA.

The V gene is TRBV6-5, the J gene TRBJ1-2; the match to TRBD1 covers 10 bases. V gave up 7 bases and J gave up 3 bases; unmatched junction bases: 8. In germline, CDR1 is MNHEY, CDR2 SVGAGI. The CDR3 is 15 residues long. DNA for the CDR3: TGTGCCAGCACTGGACAGGGGGTCGTCGACTATGGCTACACCTTC. Its protein is CASTGQGVVDYGYTF.

The V call is TRBV28, the J call TRBJ1-6, with 7 nucleotides matching TRBD1. The CDR3 contains 14 residues. Trimming at V came to 7 bases and at J to 7 bases, leaving 7 bases not matched to a gene. CDR1 and CDR2 from the germline V gene are MDHEN and SYDVKM. The CDR3 is CASTLGQLNSPLHF. Here the CDR3 DNA reads TGTGCCAGCACCCTGGGACAGTTAAATTCACCCCTCCACTTT.

This sequence joins TRBV6-6 and TRBJ2-7; 13 bases fit TRBD2. CDR3 length equals 15 residues. After removal of 5 bases from V and 5 bases from J, the junction contained 6 bases not matched to a gene. Germline V gene lookup returns CDR1 MNHNY and CDR2 SVGAGI (reference sequence). CDR3: CASSHRTSGSNEQYF. The CDR3 DNA is TGTGCCAGCAGTCATCGGACTAGCGGGAGTAACGAGCAGTACTTC.

This chain connects TRBV19 to TRBJ2-3; 10 nucleotides match TRBD2. CDR1 is LNHDA, CDR2 SQIVND, per germline (reference sequence). V shed 6 bases and J 4 bases; nucleotides not matched to a gene: 7. The CDR3 totals 15 residues. CDR3 bases: TGTGCCAGTAGGAACTTAGCGGGAGGTGCAGATACGCAGTATTTT. Residues: CASRNLAGGADTQYF.

This clone was picked up one time. The chain combines TRBV30 with TRBJ1-1; the match to TRBD1 covers 8 bases. Per germline, CDR1 GTSNPN and CDR2 SVGIG (reference sequence). The CDR3 runs 14 residues. Trimming cost V 4 bases and J 9 bases; bases outside gene matches: 13. The CDR3 DNA follows: TGTGCCTGGAACTTGGACAGGGTAAGAGGTCAAGCTTTCTTT. Translation gives CAWNLDRVRGQAFF. Drawing the rest from reference TRBV30 and TRBJ1-1, the complete variable domain is SQTIHQWPATLVQPVGSPLSLECTVEGTSNPNLYWYRQAAGRGLQLLFYSVGIGQISSEVPQNLSASRPQDRQFILSSKKLLLSDSGFYLCAWNLDRVRGQAFFGQGTRLTVV.

This rearrangement joins TRBV11-1 to TRBJ2-2; D remains ambiguous. The CDR3 spans 14 residues. Germline V gene data show CDR1 as SGHAT and CDR2 as FQDESV (reference sequence). V shed 2 bases and J shed 3 bases, with 7 bases lying between them. This chain's CDR3 is CASSLQPDTGELFF. For the CDR3, the DNA is TGTGCCAGCAGCTTACAACCGGACACCGGGGAGCTGTTTTTT.

The V and J genes are TRBV19 and TRBJ1-2, with 7 bases fitting TRBD1. The germline V gene has CDR1 LNHDA and CDR2 SQIVND (reference sequence). The V segment lost 7 bases and the J segment 8 bases; nucleotides outside the gene matches: 13. The CDR3 has 14 amino acids. Written as DNA, the CDR3 is TGTGCCAGTACGGCGACAGGGAGCGGATGGGGCTACACCTTC. Translating it yields CASTATGSGWGYTF.

Note on this clone: Other nucleotide sequences from this sample produce the same CDR3. This sequence joins TRBV9 and TRBJ2-1; 9 nucleotides match TRBD2. Trimming at V came to 0 bases and at J to 8 bases, leaving 6 bases not matched to a gene. Germline V gene sequence: CDR1 SGDLS, CDR2 YYNGEE. This CDR3 is 15 amino acids long. As DNA, the CDR3 is TGTGCCAGCAGCGTAGGCGGGAGGGCTGGCGATGAGCAGTTCTTC. Amino acids: CASSVGGRAGDEQFF.